This T cell receptor beta chain was identified during a study of control samples from healthy donors and cancer patients. Sequencing used immunoSEQ multiplex PCR; TCRdb keeps in-frame clones, though not all of them. The sample contains some 150,000 clones, 91% of which appear only once. Germline V gene data show CDR1 as SGHKS and CDR2 as YYEKEE (reference sequence). The trim removed 3 bases at V and 5 bases at J, leaving 5 bases unmatched. CDR3 length equals 14 residues. The chain is built from TRBV5-5 and TRBJ2-7; 10 nucleotides line up with TRBD1. Input material: blood. The TCR was taken from a man between 25 and 39 years old in good health. The CDR3 region has the DNA TGTGCCAGCAGCTCTGGGACAGGGGTCGACGAGCAGTACTTC. Translating it yields CASSSGTGVDEQYF.